This TCR beta chain is drawn from a study of blood T cells in healthy people across ages. Regarding the study as a whole: Higher diversity, along with more naive CD4+ cells, distinguished long-lived donors from aged donors.

It was with a sample-barcoded 5' primer and a J-beta primer mix that a second PCR of roughly 7 to 12 cycles was run. Each CDR3 protein gets one entry after TCRdb re-called the 5' RACE reads with MiXCR. The sample has approximately 810,000 distinct CDR3 sequences, less than 35% seen once. A remark on this clonotype: Antigen unknown.

CDR3 length equals 10 residues. The V gene's germline CDR1 is SEHNR and CDR2 FQNEAQ (reference sequence). V was shortened by 5 bases and J by 6 bases, with 4 bases between the two germline ends. The chain is built from TRBV7-9 and TRBJ1-2; D is ambiguous. This receptor was identified in an elderly woman in good health. Material for sequencing was blood. The CDR3, as DNA: TGTGCCAGCAGCGGTAATGGCTACACCTTC. Encoded protein: CASSGNGYTF.